These 31 T cell receptor beta chains originate from one sample sequenced in a study of CD8 T cells in Susac syndrome. RNA in amounts of about 0.5 to 1 ug was reverse transcribed with random hexamers. From the immunoSEQ multiplex PCR reads, TCRdb called clonotypes with MiXCR, one entry per CDR3 protein. In the table there are about 280,000 distinct CDR3 sequences, more than 75% of which are singletons. The specimen was CD8+ T cells from PBMCs. These receptors were taken from a human donor with multiple sclerosis.

This clonotype was seen a single time. The chain joins TRBV25-1 to TRBJ2-5; no clear D gene. Germline values: CDR1 MGHDK, CDR2 SYGVNS. Trimming removed 0 bases from V and 1 base from J, with 9 bases in between. CDR3 length: 15 residues. As DNA, the CDR3 is TGTGCCAGCAGTGAATATACGGCAGGCCAAGAGACCCAGTACTTC. Translation gives CASSEYTAGQETQYF. Combining the CDR3 with reference TRBV25-1 and TRBJ2-5 gives the whole variable domain EADIYQTPRYLVIGTGKKITLECSQTMGHDKMYWYQQDPGMELHLIHYSYGVNSTEKGDLSSESTVSRIRTEHFPLTLESARPSHTSQYLCASSEYTAGQETQYFGPGTRLLVL.

The rearrangement links TRBV12-3 or TRBV12-4 to TRBJ2-2, with 10 bases that match TRBD2. The J segment lost 6 bases and the V segment lost 6 bases, leaving 16 bases of the junction unmatched. This CDR3 has 18 amino acids. The CDR3: CASSPKGSGRGYPGELFF. The CDR3 nucleotides are TGTGCCAGCAGCCCCAAAGGGAGCGGGAGGGGGTATCCCGGGGAGCTGTTTTTT.

Only a few counts were recorded for this clonotype. The J gene is TRBJ2-7, the V gene TRBV7-8; 14 nucleotides match TRBD2. CDR1 is SGHVS, CDR2 FQNEAQ, per germline. V dropped 5 bases and J dropped 4; count of bases not matched to a gene: 7. CDR3 length: 16 amino acids. Here the CDR3 reads CASSTGLAGGLYEQYF. CDR3 DNA: TGTGCCAGCAGCACAGGACTAGCGGGAGGTCTATACGAGCAGTACTTC.

CDR3 loop: CAIKRVPYNEQFF. For the CDR3, the DNA is TGTGCCATCAAGAGAGTCCCCTACAATGAGCAGTTCTTC. This sequence joins TRBV10-3 and TRBJ2-1; D gene ambiguous. The ends were cut back, 7 bases at V and 2 bases at J, with 9 bases in the middle. This CDR3 is 13 amino acids long. Germline V CDR1 and CDR2: ENHRY, SYGVKD.

V and J are TRBV12-3 or TRBV12-4 and TRBJ1-1, with 9 bases identical to TRBD1. The V gene end was trimmed by 4 bases and the J gene end by 6 bases; junction bases not matched to a gene: 9. The CDR3 is 15 residues long. The CDR3: CASSYRGLRYAEAFF. The CDR3 nucleotides read TGTGCCAGCAGTTACAGGGGGCTGAGGTACGCTGAAGCTTTCTTT.

The rearrangement joins TRBV15 to TRBJ2-7; the match to TRBD1 covers 10 bases. Germline V gives CDR1 LNHNV, CDR2 YYDKDF (reference sequence). Trimming cost V 3 bases and J 1 base; bases outside gene matches: 6. The CDR3 consists of 16 residues. The CDR3: CATSSATGGLSYEQYF. CDR3 nucleotides: TGTGCCACCAGCAGCGCGACAGGGGGCCTTTCCTACGAGCAGTACTTC.

A few counts support this clonotype. The J gene is TRBJ2-1, the V gene TRBV5-1, with D perhaps given as TRBD1 or TRBD2 (5 bases each). The V end was cut by 0 bases, the J end by 0 bases, with 10 bases between. Germline V gives CDR1 SGHRS, CDR2 YFSETQ. The CDR3 loop spans 16 amino acids. The CDR3 DNA is TGCGCCAGCAGCTTGGATGGGGGAAGCTCCTACAATGAGCAGTTCTTC. Translation: CASSLDGGSSYNEQFF.

The CDR3: CASSQREHSPLHF. DNA of the CDR3: TGTGCCAGTAGCCAAAGGGAGCATTCACCCCTCCACTTT. The chain joins TRBV19 to TRBJ1-6; D is ambiguous. The CDR3 runs 13 residues. Trimming took 6 bases from V and 8 from J, leaving 11 bases between them. Germline V gene sequence: CDR1 LNHDA, CDR2 SQIVND (reference sequence).

The chain couples TRBV28 to TRBJ2-7, with D unclear. The CDR3 contains 13 residues. In germline, CDR1 is MDHEN, CDR2 SYDVKM. Deletions cut 6 bases from V and 5 bases from J, with 14 bases between. CDR3 nucleotide sequence: TGTGCCAGCAGGTGGGAAAGGGATGACGAGCAGTACTTC. It codes for CASRWERDDEQYF.

The rearrangement links TRBV7-9 to TRBJ2-2; D gene unclear. Germline CDR1 is SEHNR and CDR2 is FQNEAQ (reference sequence). Trimming pared 4 bases from V and 5 bases from J, leaving 14 bases between. CDR3 size: 15 residues. The CDR3 sequence: CASSSHLGVTGELFF. For the CDR3, the DNA is TGTGCCAGCAGCTCCCACCTTGGGGTGACCGGGGAGCTGTTTTTT.

The J gene is TRBJ1-5, the V gene TRBV15; tentative D call: TRBD1 (5 bases). V lost 0 bases to trimming and J lost 0 bases, with 18 bases between them. Germline lookup yields CDR1 LNHNV and CDR2 YYDKDF (reference sequence). The CDR3 is made up of 19 amino acids. The CDR3 region has the DNA TGTGCCACCAGCAGAGATCCAGGGTGGAGTGAACGTAGCAATCAGCCCCAGCATTTT. This sequence encodes CATSRDPGWSERSNQPQHF.

This chain links TRBV10-3 with TRBJ2-3; 13 bases fit TRBD2. After removal of 6 bases from V and 5 bases from J, the junction contained 11 bases not matched to a gene. The CDR3 spans 17 residues. CDR1 is ENHRY, CDR2 SYGVKD, per germline. This CDR3 is CAISRTGLAGVGDTQYF. In DNA, the CDR3 is TGTGCCATCAGCAGAACCGGACTAGCGGGAGTGGGAGATACGCAGTATTTT.

The chain recombines TRBV10-3 with TRBJ1-4; D might be TRBD1 (6 bases). This CDR3 region has 13 residues. The V and J ends lost 0 bases and 8 bases respectively, with 7 bases between them. Germline V gene data show CDR1 as ENHRY and CDR2 as SYGVKD. DNA for the CDR3: TGTGCCATCAGTGAGTCGAGGGGGGAAAAACTGTTTTTT. Protein sequence: CAISESRGEKLFF.

The chain is built from TRBV20-1 and TRBJ1-5; 11 nucleotides align to TRBD1. The CDR3 totals 14 residues. The germline gives CDR1 DFQATT, CDR2 SNEGSKA (reference sequence). Trimming at V came to 5 bases and at J to 4 bases, leaving 4 bases not matched to a gene. The CDR3 nucleotides are TGCAGTGCTTGGGACAGGGGGGCAAATCAGCCCCAGCATTTT. Translated, it gives CSAWDRGANQPQHF.

This chain links TRBV6-5 with TRBJ2-3; 15 bases are shared with TRBD2. Trimming at V came to 2 bases and at J to 4 bases, leaving 7 bases not matched to a gene. The CDR3 runs to 18 residues. Germline CDR1 reads MNHEY; CDR2 reads SVGAGI. CDR3 loop: CASSYLSGLAGGADTQYF. Written as DNA, the CDR3 is TGTGCCAGCAGTTACCTTTCGGGACTAGCGGGAGGTGCAGATACGCAGTATTTT.

This chain uses TRBV29-1 with TRBJ2-7, with 8 bases that match TRBD1. V lost 6 bases and J lost 0; bases outside the gene matches: 7. The CDR3 extends over 14 amino acids. Looked up from germline, CDR1 is SQVTM and CDR2 is ANQGSEA. This CDR3 reads CSVEGQDSSYEQYF. The CDR3 nucleotides read TGCAGCGTGGAGGGACAGGATAGCTCCTACGAGCAGTACTTC.

The V gene is TRBV7-8, the J gene TRBJ2-1; the match to TRBD2 covers 10 bases. This CDR3 has 15 residues. From germline, CDR1 is SGHVS and CDR2 FQNEAQ. The trim removed 4 bases at V and 8 bases at J, leaving 8 bases unmatched. The CDR3 nucleotides read TGTGCCAGCAGCTACGGACTAGCGGAGTACCATGAGCAGTTCTTC. Translation gives CASSYGLAEYHEQFF. The full variable domain, its missing parts supplied by reference TRBV7-8 and TRBJ2-1, is GAGVSQSPRYKVAKRGQDVALRCDPISGHVSLFWYQQALGQGPEFLTYFQNEAQLDKSGLPSDRFFAERPEGSVSTLKIQRTQQEDSAVYLCASSYGLAEYHEQFFGPGTRLTVL.

The chain combines TRBV27 with TRBJ2-7; D is perhaps TRBD1 (5 bases). The ends were cut back, 4 bases at V and 1 base at J, with 20 bases in the middle. This CDR3 has 17 amino acids. The germline gives CDR1 MNHEY, CDR2 SMNVEV (reference sequence). The chain's CDR3 is CASSSSFSDTYSYEQYF. The CDR3 DNA is TGTGCCAGCAGTTCCTCCTTTTCGGACACCTATTCCTACGAGCAGTACTTC.

This CDR3 reads CASSPPGQEQYF. The CDR3 DNA is TGTGCCAGCAGTCCACCGGGACAGGAGCAGTACTTC. The gene calls are TRBV27 and TRBJ2-7; 7 bases fit TRBD1. The length of the CDR3 is 12 residues. V lost 5 bases and J lost 7; bases outside the gene matches: 5. CDR1 and CDR2 from the germline V gene are MNHEY and SMNVEV (reference sequence).

The gene calls are TRBV11-2 and TRBJ2-1; 9 positions match TRBD2. The CDR3 is 17 residues long. Losses at the gene ends were 1 base for V and 8 bases for J; bases not matched to a gene: 12. CDR1 and CDR2 (germline): SGHAT, FQNNGV. The CDR3 sequence: CASSLGPSGAGRDEQFF. The CDR3 DNA reads as TGTGCCAGCAGCTTAGGACCTAGCGGGGCCGGGCGCGATGAGCAGTTCTTC.

The chain joins TRBV27 to TRBJ2-4; TRBD2 matches at 10 bases. Trimming removed 5 bases from V and 3 bases from J; junction bases left unmatched: 7. The CDR3 is 16 amino acids. CDR1 is MNHEY and CDR2 is SMNVEV in the germline V gene (reference sequence). The CDR3 loop reads CASSSPSGRVKNIQYF. Here the CDR3 DNA reads TGTGCCAGCAGTAGTCCCAGCGGGAGGGTCAAAAACATTCAGTACTTC.

V usage is TRBV7-8 and J usage is TRBJ1-1; D uncertain. The CDR3 length is 14 residues. Trimming removed 3 bases from V and 1 base from J, with 9 bases in between. Germline V gene lookup returns CDR1 SGHVS and CDR2 FQNEAQ. The CDR3, as DNA: TGTGCCAGCAGCTTGACAAATTCGAACACTGAAGCTTTCTTT. As protein: CASSLTNSNTEAFF.

CDR3 bases: TGTGCCAGCAGTGGGGGACTAGCGCGTGGGACCTACGAGCAGTACTTC. It encodes CASSGGLARGTYEQYF. This chain connects TRBV12-3 or TRBV12-4 to TRBJ2-7; the match to TRBD2 covers 10 bases. V lost 5 bases and J lost 2; bases outside the gene matches: 9. The CDR3 is 16 amino acids.

This clonotype was seen a single time. This chain joins TRBV9 and TRBJ2-1, with 9 positions matching TRBD2. The V and J ends lost 3 bases and 4 bases, in that order; junction bases with no gene match: 5. CDR3 length equals 15 residues. From germline, CDR1 is SGDLS and CDR2 YYNGEE. The CDR3 nucleotides read TGTGCCAGCAGCGAGAGCGGGAGGCTATACAATGAGCAGTTCTTC. This encodes CASSESGRLYNEQFF. Full variable domain (remainder filled in from reference TRBV9 and TRBJ2-1): DSGVTQTPKHLITATGQRVTLRCSPRSGDLSVYWYQQSLDQGLQFLIQYYNGEERAKGNILERFSAQQFPDLHSELNLSSLELGDSALYFCASSESGRLYNEQFFGPGTRLTVL.

As to this clonotype: One end of the junction varies from germline; a read error may be responsible. V usage is TRBV7-7 and J usage is TRBJ2-2; D unclear. Germline CDR1 reads SSHAT; CDR2 reads FNYEAQ (reference sequence). This CDR3 contains 14 residues. The CDR3 nucleotides read TGTGCTAGCAGCTTTCAGGCCAACACCAGGGAGCTGTTTTTT. Its protein product is CASSFQANTRELFF.

The V gene is TRBV4-1, the J gene TRBJ2-3; 7 bases agree with TRBD2. The CDR3 spans 13 residues. Unmatched junction bases numbered 9, after V lost 5 bases and J lost 10 bases. CDR1 is MGHRA and CDR2 is YSYEKL in the germline V gene. The CDR3 nucleotides are TGCGCCAGCAGCTTCTACACAGCGGGGTCGCAGTATTTT. It yields the protein CASSFYTAGSQYF.

The rearrangement links TRBV20-1 to TRBJ2-7; D might be TRBD2 (6 bases). Trimming pared 4 bases from V and 2 bases from J, leaving 24 bases between. The CDR3 is 17 amino acids. Germline loops: CDR1 DFQATT, CDR2 SNEGSKA (reference sequence). The DNA for the CDR3 is TGCAGTGCTAAAAGGCTAACTCGGGGACTCCCCCCCTACGAGCAGTACTTC. As protein: CSAKRLTRGLPPYEQYF.

The chain employs TRBV27 and TRBJ2-7; D is unclear. The CDR3 is 12 residues long. V lost 4 bases and J lost 7, with 11 bases in between. Germline V gene lookup returns CDR1 MNHEY and CDR2 SMNVEV (reference sequence). The CDR3 is CASSSAVREQYF. The CDR3 nucleotides are TGTGCCAGCAGTTCGGCGGTAAGGGAGCAGTACTTC.

There are a few counts of this clonotype. This sequence joins TRBV20-1 and TRBJ2-7; D is uncertain. The CDR3 runs to 14 residues. V was cut by 1 base and J by 2 bases, with 12 bases left in between. Per the germline V gene, CDR1 is DFQATT and CDR2 is SNEGSKA (reference sequence). The CDR3, as DNA: TGCAGTGCTAGAGTTTTGGCGGAAACCTACGAGCAGTACTTC. Translated, it gives CSARVLAETYEQYF.

The chain is built from TRBV28 and TRBJ2-2; 10 nucleotides match TRBD1. Germline V lookup: CDR1 MDHEN, CDR2 SYDVKM. The CDR3 contains 15 residues. J gave up 7 bases and V 7 bases, and 9 bases lay outside the gene matches. CDR3: CASTLGTGEFGELFF. In DNA, the CDR3 is TGTGCCAGCACCCTAGGGACAGGGGAGTTCGGGGAGCTGTTTTTT.

Comments on this clonotype: Germline is not matched at one junction end, which may reflect a read error. V usage is TRBV7-7 and J usage is TRBJ2-2, with D unresolved. CDR3 size: 14 residues. Germline lookup yields CDR1 SSHAT and CDR2 FNYEAQ (reference sequence). CDR3 protein: CASSLNQNTGELFF. The CDR3 bases are TGTGCTAGCAGCTTAAATCAGAACACCGGGGAGCTGTTTTTT. Complete variable domain (other parts from reference TRBV7-7 and TRBJ2-2): GAGVSQSPRYKVTKRGQDVTLRCDPISSHATLYWYQQALGQGPEFLTYFNYEAQPDKSGLPSDRFSAERPEGSISTLTIQRTEQRDSAMYRCASSLNQNTGELFFGEGSRLTVL.